This T cell receptor beta chain was retrieved from a study of blood T cell repertoires in COVID-19. Turning to the study itself: Whether acute or convalescent, the COVID-19 samples came from the United States, Italy and Spain. Nucleic acid was either cDNA or gDNA, and it came from T cells, B-cell-depleted T cells, or PBMCs.

This CDR3 has 16 residues. Germline loops: CDR1 SGHRS, CDR2 YFSETQ. J lost 4 bases, V lost 2 bases, and 6 bases had no gene match. Original processing notes: Using reference gene primer amplification, nucleated cell counts were estimated. Measured with immunoSEQ multiplex PCR; TCRdb has only the in-frame clones, and not every one. V and J calls and clone size are given by that table; D and trimming were obtained from the DNA. The top ten hold 0.95% to 1.5% of the sample, which has fewer than 200,000 clones, approximately 85% seen once. This TCR was sampled from a man between 60 and 70 years old who had recovered from COVID-19. The chain is built from TRBV5-1 and TRBJ2-2; 9 nucleotides line up with TRBD1. The sequencing sample was made of peripheral blood. The CDR3 region is CASSLPGTGTTGELFF. In DNA, the CDR3 is TGCGCCAGCAGCTTACCCGGGACAGGGACCACCGGGGAGCTGTTTTTT. The whole variable domain, filled in from reference TRBV5-1 and TRBJ2-2, reads KAGVTQTPRYLIKTRGQQVTLSCSPISGHRSVSWYQQTPGQGLQFLFEYFSETQRNKGNFPGRFSGRQFSNSRSEMNVSTLELGDSALYLCASSLPGTGTTGELFFGEGSRLTVL.